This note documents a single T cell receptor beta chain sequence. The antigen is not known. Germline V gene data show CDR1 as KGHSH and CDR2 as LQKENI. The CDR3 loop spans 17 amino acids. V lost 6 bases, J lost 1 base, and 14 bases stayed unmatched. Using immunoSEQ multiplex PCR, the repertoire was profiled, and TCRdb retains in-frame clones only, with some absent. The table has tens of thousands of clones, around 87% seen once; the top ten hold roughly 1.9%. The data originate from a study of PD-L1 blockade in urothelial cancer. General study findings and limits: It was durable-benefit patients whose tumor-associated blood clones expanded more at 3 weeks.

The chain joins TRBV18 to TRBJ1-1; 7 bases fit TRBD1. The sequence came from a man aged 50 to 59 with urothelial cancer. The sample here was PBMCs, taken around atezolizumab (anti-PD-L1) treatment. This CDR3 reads CASSPITGARGNTEAFF. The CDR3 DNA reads TGTGCCAGCTCCCCGATTACAGGGGCCAGGGGGAACACTGAAGCTTTCTTT.